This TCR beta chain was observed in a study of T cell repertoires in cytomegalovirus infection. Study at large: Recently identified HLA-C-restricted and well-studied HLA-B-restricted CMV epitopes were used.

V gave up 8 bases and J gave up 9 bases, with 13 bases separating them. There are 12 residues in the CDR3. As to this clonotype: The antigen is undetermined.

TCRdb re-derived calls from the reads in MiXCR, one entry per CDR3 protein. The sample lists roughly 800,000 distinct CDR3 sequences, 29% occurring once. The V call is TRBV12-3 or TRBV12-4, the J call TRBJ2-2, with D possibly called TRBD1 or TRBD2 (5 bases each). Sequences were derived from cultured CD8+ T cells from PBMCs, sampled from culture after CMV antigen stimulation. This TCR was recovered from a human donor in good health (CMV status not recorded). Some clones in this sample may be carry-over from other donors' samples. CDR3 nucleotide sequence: TGTGCCAGCCCCAGTGGGGGAAGGGAGCTGTTTTTT. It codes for CASPSGGRELFF.